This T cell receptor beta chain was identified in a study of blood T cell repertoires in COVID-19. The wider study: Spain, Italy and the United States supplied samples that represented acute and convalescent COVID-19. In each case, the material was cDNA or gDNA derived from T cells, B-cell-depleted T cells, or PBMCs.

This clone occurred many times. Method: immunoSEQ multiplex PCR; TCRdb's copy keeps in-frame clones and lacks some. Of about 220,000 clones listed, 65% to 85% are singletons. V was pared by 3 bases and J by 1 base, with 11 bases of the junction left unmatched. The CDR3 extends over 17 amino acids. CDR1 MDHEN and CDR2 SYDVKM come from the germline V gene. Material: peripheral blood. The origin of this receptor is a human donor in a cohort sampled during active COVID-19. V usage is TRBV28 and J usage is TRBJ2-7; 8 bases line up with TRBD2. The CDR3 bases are TGTGCCAGCAGTTTTGGCCGGGCGGGAGGTTCTTCCTACGAGCAGTACTTC. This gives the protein CASSFGRAGGSSYEQYF.